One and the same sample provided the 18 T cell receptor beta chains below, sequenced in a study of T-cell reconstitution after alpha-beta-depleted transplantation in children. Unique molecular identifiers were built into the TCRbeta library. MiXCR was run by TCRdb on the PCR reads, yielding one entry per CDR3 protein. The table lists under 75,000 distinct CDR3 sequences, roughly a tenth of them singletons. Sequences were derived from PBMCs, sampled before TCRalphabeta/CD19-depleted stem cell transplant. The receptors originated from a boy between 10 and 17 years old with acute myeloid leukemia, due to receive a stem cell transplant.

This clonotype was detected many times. CDR3 nucleotides: TGTGCCAGCAGATTCTCACGGGATTCACCCCTCCACTTT. It specifies CASRFSRDSPLHF. J is TRBJ1-6 and V is TRBV5-4; D not certain. Germline V gene lookup returns CDR1 SGHNT and CDR2 YYREEE (reference sequence). There are 13 residues in the CDR3. V lost 5 bases and J 8 bases, leaving 11 bases between the germline ends.

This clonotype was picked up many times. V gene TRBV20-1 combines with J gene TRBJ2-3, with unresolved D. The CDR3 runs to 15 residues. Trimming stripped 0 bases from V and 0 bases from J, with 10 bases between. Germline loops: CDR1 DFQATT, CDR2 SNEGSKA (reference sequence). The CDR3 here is CSARDFVTSTDTQYF. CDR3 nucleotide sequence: TGCAGTGCTAGAGATTTCGTTACTAGCACAGATACGCAGTATTTT.

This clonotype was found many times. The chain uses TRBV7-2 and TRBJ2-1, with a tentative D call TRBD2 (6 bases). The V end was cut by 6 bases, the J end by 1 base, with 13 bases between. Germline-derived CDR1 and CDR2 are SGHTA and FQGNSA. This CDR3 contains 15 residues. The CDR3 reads CASRGGMRSYNEQFF. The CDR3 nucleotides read TGTGCCAGCAGGGGGGGTATGAGGTCCTACAATGAGCAGTTCTTC.

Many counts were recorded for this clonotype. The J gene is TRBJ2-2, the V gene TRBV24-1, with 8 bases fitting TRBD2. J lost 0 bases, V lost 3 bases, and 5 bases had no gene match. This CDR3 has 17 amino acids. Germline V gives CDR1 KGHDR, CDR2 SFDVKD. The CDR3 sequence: CATSDPGLAANTGELFF. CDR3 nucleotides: TGTGCCACCAGTGATCCCGGACTAGCTGCGAACACCGGGGAGCTGTTTTTT.

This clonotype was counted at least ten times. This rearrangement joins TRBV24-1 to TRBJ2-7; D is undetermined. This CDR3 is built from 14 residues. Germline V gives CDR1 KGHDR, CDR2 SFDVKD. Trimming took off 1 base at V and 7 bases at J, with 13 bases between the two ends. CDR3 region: CATSDFPPFSEQYF. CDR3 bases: TGTGCCACCAGTGATTTTCCCCCGTTCTCGGAGCAGTACTTC.

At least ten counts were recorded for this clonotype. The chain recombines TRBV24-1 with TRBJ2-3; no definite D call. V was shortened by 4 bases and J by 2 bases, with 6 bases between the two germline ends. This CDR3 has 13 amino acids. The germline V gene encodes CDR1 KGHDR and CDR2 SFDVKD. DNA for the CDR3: TGTGCCACCAGTGACTCTTCCACAGATACGCAGTATTTT. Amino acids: CATSDSSTDTQYF.

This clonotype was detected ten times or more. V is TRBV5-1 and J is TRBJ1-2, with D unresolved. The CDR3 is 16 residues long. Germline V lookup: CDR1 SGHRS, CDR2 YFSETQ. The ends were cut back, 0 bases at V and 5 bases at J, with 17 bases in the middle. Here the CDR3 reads CASSLGSKLTEYGYTF. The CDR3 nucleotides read TGCGCCAGCAGCTTGGGGAGCAAGTTGACCGAATATGGCTACACCTTC.

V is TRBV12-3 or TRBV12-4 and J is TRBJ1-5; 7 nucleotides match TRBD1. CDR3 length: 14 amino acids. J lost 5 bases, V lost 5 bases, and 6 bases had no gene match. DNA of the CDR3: TGTGCCAGCAGTCGGGACAGTAATTATCAGCCCCAGCATTTT. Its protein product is CASSRDSNYQPQHF.

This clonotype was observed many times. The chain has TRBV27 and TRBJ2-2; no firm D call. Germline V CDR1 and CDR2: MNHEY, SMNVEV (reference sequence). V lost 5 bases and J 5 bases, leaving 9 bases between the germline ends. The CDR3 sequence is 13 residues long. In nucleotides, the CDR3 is TGTGCCAGCAGTCTCCTCTGGACCGGGGAGCTGTTTTTT. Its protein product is CASSLLWTGELFF.

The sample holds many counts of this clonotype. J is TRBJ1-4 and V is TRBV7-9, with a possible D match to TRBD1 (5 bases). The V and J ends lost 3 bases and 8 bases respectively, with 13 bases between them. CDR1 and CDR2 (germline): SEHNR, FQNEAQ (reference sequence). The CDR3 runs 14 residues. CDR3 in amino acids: CASSLESGTEKLFF. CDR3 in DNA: TGTGCCAGCAGCTTGGAGTCAGGGACGGAAAAACTGTTTTTT.

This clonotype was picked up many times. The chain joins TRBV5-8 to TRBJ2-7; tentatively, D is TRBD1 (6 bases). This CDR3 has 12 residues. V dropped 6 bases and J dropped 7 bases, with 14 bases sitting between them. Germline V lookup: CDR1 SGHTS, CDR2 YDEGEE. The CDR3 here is CASKRGQWEQYV. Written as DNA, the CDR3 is TGTGCCAGCAAAAGGGGACAATGGGAGCAGTACGTC.

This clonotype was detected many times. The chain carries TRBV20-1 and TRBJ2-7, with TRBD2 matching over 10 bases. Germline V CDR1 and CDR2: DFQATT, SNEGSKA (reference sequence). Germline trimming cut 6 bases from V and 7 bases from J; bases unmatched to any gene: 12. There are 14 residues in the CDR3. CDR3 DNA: TGCAGTGCCCAACGAGCGGGAGGGCCGGGGGAGCAGTACTTC. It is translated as CSAQRAGGPGEQYF.

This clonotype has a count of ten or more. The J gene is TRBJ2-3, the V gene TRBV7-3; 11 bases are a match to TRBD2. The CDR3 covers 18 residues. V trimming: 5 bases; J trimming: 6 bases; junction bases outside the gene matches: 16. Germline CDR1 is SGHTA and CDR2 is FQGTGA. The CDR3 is CASSRETSGSLGADTQYF. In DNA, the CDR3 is TGTGCCAGCAGCCGAGAAACTAGCGGGAGTTTAGGGGCGGATACGCAGTATTTT.

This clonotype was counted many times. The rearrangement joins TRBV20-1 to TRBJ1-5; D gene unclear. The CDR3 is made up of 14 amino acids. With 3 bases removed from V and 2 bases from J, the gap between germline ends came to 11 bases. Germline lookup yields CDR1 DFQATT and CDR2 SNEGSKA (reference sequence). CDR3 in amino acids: CSASLSAGNQPQHF. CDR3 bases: TGCAGTGCTAGCTTGTCGGCAGGCAATCAGCCCCAGCATTTT.

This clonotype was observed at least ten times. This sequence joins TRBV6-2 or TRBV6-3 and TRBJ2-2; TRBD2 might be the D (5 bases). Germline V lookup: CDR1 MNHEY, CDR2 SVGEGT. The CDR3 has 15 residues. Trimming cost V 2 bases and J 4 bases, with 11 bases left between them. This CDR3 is CASSYHRLSTGELFF. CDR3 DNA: TGTGCCAGCAGTTACCACAGACTATCCACCGGGGAGCTGTTTTTT.

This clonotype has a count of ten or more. CDR3 sequence: CASSQRGQGATEAFF. CDR3 nucleotides: TGCGCCAGCAGCCAACGCGGACAGGGGGCCACTGAAGCTTTCTTT. This chain joins TRBV4-1 and TRBJ1-1; 11 positions agree with TRBD1. CDR3 length: 15 amino acids. The ends lost 2 bases at V and 4 bases at J; junction bases unmatched: 3. CDR1 and CDR2 from the germline V gene are MGHRA and YSYEKL.

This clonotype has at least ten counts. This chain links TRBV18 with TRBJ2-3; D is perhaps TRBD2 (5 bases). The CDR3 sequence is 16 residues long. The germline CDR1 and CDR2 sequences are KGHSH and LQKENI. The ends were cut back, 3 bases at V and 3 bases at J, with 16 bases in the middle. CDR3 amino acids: CASSPLSGSDTDTQYF. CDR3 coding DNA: TGTGCCAGCTCACCTCTCTCGGGTAGCGATACAGATACGCAGTATTTT.

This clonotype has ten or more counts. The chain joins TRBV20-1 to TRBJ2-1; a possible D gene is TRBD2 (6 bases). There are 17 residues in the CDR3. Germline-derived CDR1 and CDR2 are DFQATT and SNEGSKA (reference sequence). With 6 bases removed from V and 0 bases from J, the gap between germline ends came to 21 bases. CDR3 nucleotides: TGCAGTGCGTGGGGGGATCTGGCTACCAGCTCCTACAATGAGCAGTTCTTC. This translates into CSAWGDLATSSYNEQFF.